The source of this T cell receptor (beta chain) is a study of cytomegalovirus exposure and HLA in healthy donors. Sequencing was performed with immunoSEQ multiplex PCR; in TCRdb, only in-frame clones are kept and a portion is missing. The sample includes tens of thousands of clones, roughly 85% of them seen just once. The germline V and J ends were trimmed by 1 base and 2 bases, with 14 bases remaining between them. The CDR3 contains 16 residues. Germline loops: CDR1 SEHNR, CDR2 FQNEAQ (reference sequence). Sequenced input: PBMCs. The clonotype comes from a man aged 18 to 30 in good health and CMV-seropositive. The V and J genes are TRBV7-9 and TRBJ2-5; unclear D gene. CDR3 bases: TGTGCCAGCAGCTTAGACGGTGGCAGGCCTCAAGAGACCCAGTACTTC. Translation: CASSLDGGRPQETQYF.